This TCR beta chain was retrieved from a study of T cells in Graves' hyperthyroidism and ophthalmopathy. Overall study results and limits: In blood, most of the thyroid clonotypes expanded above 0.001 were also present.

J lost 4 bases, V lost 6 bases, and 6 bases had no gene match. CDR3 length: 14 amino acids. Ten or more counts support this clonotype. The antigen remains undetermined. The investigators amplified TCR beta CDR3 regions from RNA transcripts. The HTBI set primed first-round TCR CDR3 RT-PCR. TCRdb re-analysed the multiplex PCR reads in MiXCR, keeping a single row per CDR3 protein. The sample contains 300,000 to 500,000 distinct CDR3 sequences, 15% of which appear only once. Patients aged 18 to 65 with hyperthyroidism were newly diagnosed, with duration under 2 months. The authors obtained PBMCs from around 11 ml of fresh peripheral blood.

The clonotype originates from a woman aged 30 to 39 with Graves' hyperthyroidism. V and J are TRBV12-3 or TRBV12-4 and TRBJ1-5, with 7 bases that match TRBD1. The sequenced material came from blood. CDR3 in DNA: TGTGCCAGCAGACGGACAGGACGGAATCAGCCCCAGCATTTT. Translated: CASRRTGRNQPQHF.